This TCR beta chain emerged from a study of shared T cell receptors in the human thymus. Germline V gene lookup returns CDR1 SGHRS and CDR2 YFSETQ. V trimming: 3 bases; J trimming: 9 bases; junction bases outside the gene matches: 14. The CDR3 runs to 16 residues. The table came from immunoSEQ multiplex PCR; TCRdb's copy has only in-frame clones and leaves some out. There are 700,000 or so clones in the sample; around 85% occur only once, and more than 0.008% lies in the top ten. These data were also filed under a second study, of human thymus T cells.

This TCR was sampled from a girl less than two years old with a congenital heart defect. Specimen: thymocytes. The rearrangement links TRBV5-1 to TRBJ2-5; 10 positions match TRBD1. The CDR3 region has the DNA TGCGCCAGCAGCTCCCCCTTGGGACAGGGGCGTTGGTCCCAGTACTTC. The encoded protein is CASSSPLGQGRWSQYF.